This T cell receptor (beta chain) was identified during a study of T-cell reconstitution after alpha-beta-depleted transplantation in children. The table lists this clonotype with many counts. Preparation of the TCRbeta library used unique molecular identifiers. TCRdb reprocessed the PCR reads with MiXCR, giving one entry per CDR3 protein. The sample lists over 70,000 distinct CDR3 sequences; roughly 7.7% were seen once. The sequenced sample was PBMCs from the stem cell graft donor, obtained from the stem cell graft. The receptor was isolated from a human donor who donated a stem cell graft to a child with congenital amegakaryocytic thrombocytopenia.

CDR3 amino acids: CASSRDRAYGYTF. The CDR3 nucleotides read TGTGCCAGCTCCCGGGACAGGGCCTATGGCTACACCTTC. The chain links TRBV18 to TRBJ1-2; 9 nucleotides match TRBD1. With 6 bases clipped from V and 4 bases from J, the junction kept 3 bases outside the gene matches. The germline V gene has CDR1 KGHSH and CDR2 LQKENI. The CDR3 extends over 13 amino acids. The full variable domain, completed using reference TRBV18 and TRBJ1-2, is NAGVMQNPRHLVRRRGQEARLRCSPMKGHSHVYWYRQLPEEGLKFMVYLQKENIIDESGMPKERFSAEFPKEGPSILRIQQVVRGDSAAYFCASSRDRAYGYTFGSGTRLTVV.